A single sample is the source of the 27 T cell receptor beta chains below, sequenced in a study of T cells in Graves' hyperthyroidism and ophthalmopathy. Regions amplified from RNA transcripts were the TCR beta CDR3 regions. The HTBI primer set served for first-round RT-PCR of the TCR CDR3. Each CDR3 protein gets one entry after TCRdb re-called the multiplex PCR reads with MiXCR. The sample holds hundreds of thousands of distinct CDR3 sequences, around a quarter seen once. The sample taken for sequencing was blood. The source of these receptors is a man aged 50-60 years with Graves' hyperthyroidism.

This clonotype was seen a handful of times. The V and J genes are TRBV9 and TRBJ1-1; tentative D call: TRBD1 (5 bases). The V end was cut by 1 base, the J end by 4 bases, with 8 bases between. The CDR3 runs to 13 residues. CDR1 and CDR2 (germline): SGDLS, YYNGEE. The CDR3: CASSVKGTTEAFF. CDR3 sequence (DNA): TGTGCCAGCAGCGTAAAGGGGACCACTGAAGCTTTCTTT.

This clonotype showed up just a few times. The chain has TRBV7-6 and TRBJ2-3; 8 positions agree with TRBD2. Germline CDR1 SGHVS, CDR2 FNYEAQ. Trimming cost V 4 bases and J 1 base; bases outside gene matches: 4. The CDR3 is 15 amino acids. This chain's CDR3 is CASSSTSGRTDTQYF. The CDR3 DNA follows: TGTGCCAGCAGCTCTACTAGCGGACGCACAGATACGCAGTATTTT.

On this clonotype itself: A read error may explain this, as a much larger clone is one base away. V is TRBV18 and J is TRBJ2-7, with 12 bases matching TRBD2. This CDR3 comprises 15 residues. V lost 7 bases and J lost 9; bases outside the gene matches: 13. From germline, CDR1 is KGHSH and CDR2 LQKENI. As DNA, the CDR3 is TGTGCCAGCTTTCCGACTAGCGGGAGTACGAACGGGCAGTACTTC. Its translation: CASFPTSGSTNGQYF.

There are many counts of this clonotype. The gene calls are TRBV5-6 and TRBJ2-3, with D maybe TRBD2 (5 bases). From germline, CDR1 is SGHDT and CDR2 YYEEEE. Trimming took off 1 base at V and 0 bases at J, with 9 bases between the two ends. The CDR3 spans 15 residues. The CDR3 DNA reads TGTGCCAGCAGCTTGACCCGGACTAGCACAGATACGCAGTATTTT. Translated: CASSLTRTSTDTQYF. The variable domain in full, with the rest retrieved from reference TRBV5-6 and TRBJ2-3, is DAGVTQSPTHLIKTRGQQVTLRCSPKSGHDTVSWYQQALGQGPQFIFQYYEEEERQRGNFPDRFSGHQFPNYSSELNVNALLLGDSALYLCASSLTRTSTDTQYFGPGTRLTVL.

The rearrangement links TRBV6-2 or TRBV6-3 to TRBJ2-7, with 8 bases that match TRBD2. Trimming cost V 6 bases and J 5 bases; bases outside gene matches: 12. Germline CDR1 and CDR2: MNHEY and SVGEGT. This CDR3 has 15 residues. DNA of the CDR3: TGTGCCAGCAGGGGGGACGTAGCGGGAAGCCACGAGCAGTACTTC. Translating it yields CASRGDVAGSHEQYF.

This clonotype was found many times. The chain recombines TRBV7-2 with TRBJ2-1; D is uncertain. Between the trimmed V and J ends, which lost 5 bases and 5 bases, there was a span of 10 bases. The CDR3 sequence is 13 residues long. In germline, CDR1 is SGHTA, CDR2 FQGNSA. The CDR3 region has the DNA TGTGCCAGCAGCCTCAGCTGGGACAATGAGCAGTTCTTC. This sequence encodes CASSLSWDNEQFF.

The table lists this clonotype with a count of one. The rearrangement links TRBV20-1 to TRBJ2-5; D remains unclear. Germline CDR1 reads DFQATT; CDR2 reads SNEGSKA (reference sequence). There are 15 residues in the CDR3. V was clipped by 2 bases and J by 7 bases, with 20 bases between them. CDR3 nucleotide sequence: TGCAGTGCTAGAAGGGTCCCGGGCGGTCCTAGGACCCAGTACTTC. It translates to CSARRVPGGPRTQYF.

In its sample, this clonotype was seen a few times. The V call is TRBV29-1, the J call TRBJ1-1; 7 bases are a match to TRBD1. CDR1 is SQVTM and CDR2 is ANQGSEA in the germline V gene. The length of the CDR3 is 10 residues. Here the CDR3 reads CKGGGTEAFF. CDR3 sequence (DNA): TGCAAAGGGGGCGGCACTGAAGCTTTCTTT.

The DNA for the CDR3 is TGCAGTGCTAGTGGCTTTGGGGAATTAGCGGGAGACCACGAGCAGTACTTC. Its protein is CSASGFGELAGDHEQYF. The chain is built from TRBV20-1 and TRBJ2-7, with TRBD2 matching 9 bases. The CDR3 spans 17 residues. Germline assignment: CDR1 DFQATT and CDR2 SNEGSKA (reference sequence). Trimming at V came to 3 bases and at J to 5 bases, leaving 17 bases not matched to a gene.

CDR3 sequence: CASSVGADAYEQYF. The CDR3, as DNA: TGTGCCAGCAGCGTCGGGGCTGATGCCTACGAGCAGTACTTC. This rearrangement joins TRBV9 to TRBJ2-7; D tentatively fits TRBD1 or TRBD2 (5 bases each). This CDR3 region has 14 residues. Deletions cut 2 bases from V and 2 bases from J, with 11 bases between. Germline V CDR1 and CDR2: SGDLS, YYNGEE.

This clonotype was observed at least ten times. The DNA of the CDR3 is TGTGCCAGCAGCCATCCGAGGCGGGAGTACAATGAGCAGTTCTTC. This sequence encodes CASSHPRREYNEQFF. This rearrangement joins TRBV3-1 to TRBJ2-1; 7 bases are shared with TRBD2. The CDR3 loop spans 15 amino acids. V lost 3 bases and J lost 4; bases outside the gene matches: 6. Germline-derived CDR1 and CDR2 are LGHDT and YNNKEL (reference sequence).

V usage is TRBV6-5 and J usage is TRBJ1-6; 10 bases align to TRBD1. The ends lost 3 bases at V and 5 bases at J; junction bases unmatched: 7. This CDR3 comprises 17 residues. Germline V gene sequence: CDR1 MNHEY, CDR2 SVGAGI. CDR3 loop: CASSYYPGTGDNSPLHF. Here the CDR3 DNA reads TGTGCCAGCAGTTATTACCCCGGGACAGGGGATAATTCACCCCTCCACTTT.

This clonotype was detected ten times or more. This chain connects TRBV24-1 to TRBJ2-5; possible D gene TRBD1, 6 bases. The germline V gene has CDR1 KGHDR and CDR2 SFDVKD. Between the trimmed V and J ends, which lost 4 bases and 6 bases, there was a span of 17 bases. This CDR3 is built from 15 residues. The CDR3 DNA reads as TGTGCCACCAGTGAAGGCCAGGGGAGTAAAAAGACCCAGTACTTC. Protein: CATSEGQGSKKTQYF.

This clonotype was seen a handful of times. This chain uses TRBV2 with TRBJ2-5, with TRBD1 as a possible D gene (5 bases). CDR3 length: 12 residues. Germline lookup yields CDR1 SNHLY and CDR2 FYNNEI. Trimming stripped 6 bases from V and 5 bases from J, with 10 bases between. The CDR3 DNA reads TGTGCCAGCAGCGGAAACAGGGAGACCCAGTACTTC. The encoded protein is CASSGNRETQYF. The whole variable domain, remainder taken from reference TRBV2 and TRBJ2-5, is EPEVTQTPSHQVTQMGQEVILRCVPISNHLYFYWYRQILGQKVEFLVSFYNNEISEKSEIFDDQFSVERPDGSNFTLKIRSTKLEDSAMYFCASSGNRETQYFGPGTRLLVL.

This clonotype was observed a few times. The chain links TRBV18 to TRBJ1-2, with D unclear. The germline gives CDR1 KGHSH, CDR2 LQKENI. CDR3 length: 15 amino acids. Trimming shortened V by 3 bases and J by 0 bases, and 11 bases separated the two germline ends. CDR3 nucleotides: TGTGCCAGCTCACCGGCAACGGCCACTAACTATGGCTACACCTTC. Encoded protein: CASSPATATNYGYTF.

This chain links TRBV24-1 with TRBJ2-7; a possible D gene is TRBD2 (7 bases). The CDR3 totals 14 residues. Germline CDR1 is KGHDR and CDR2 is SFDVKD. V lost 4 bases to trimming and J lost 6 bases, with 15 bases between them. In nucleotides, the CDR3 is TGTGCCACCAGTGACGGGGGGCGGGGCGGCGAGCAGTACTTC. Translation: CATSDGGRGGEQYF.

Ten or more counts support this clonotype. CDR3 in amino acids: CASSYSRGGAYGYTF. CDR3 nucleotides: TGTGCCAGCAGTTACTCGAGAGGGGGCGCGTATGGCTACACCTTC. This chain connects TRBV6-2 or TRBV6-3 to TRBJ1-2; TRBD1 matches 7 bases. The CDR3 is 15 amino acids. V shed 0 bases, J shed 5 bases, and the junction held 6 bases outside the gene matches. Per the germline V gene, CDR1 is MNHEY and CDR2 is SVGEGT.

This clonotype was seen a handful of times. J is TRBJ2-3 and V is TRBV9; TRBD2 matches 14 bases. V shed 2 bases and J 4 bases; nucleotides not matched to a gene: 6. CDR1 is SGDLS, CDR2 YYNGEE, per germline. This CDR3 is 17 amino acids long. In DNA, the CDR3 is TGTGCCAGCAGCGTCGGGACTAGCGGGAGAGCCGCAGATACGCAGTATTTT. Translation gives CASSVGTSGRAADTQYF.

This clonotype was picked up a small number of times. This sequence joins TRBV15 and TRBJ2-3, with D possibly matching TRBD2 (6 bases). Trimming cost V 2 bases and J 0 bases, with 15 bases left between them. Looked up from germline, CDR1 is LNHNV and CDR2 is YYDKDF (reference sequence). The CDR3 has 17 residues. CDR3 sequence (DNA): TGTGCCACCAGCAGATACACCGGGACTGGTAGCACAGATACGCAGTATTTT. Its protein product is CATSRYTGTGSTDTQYF.

The CDR3 DNA reads as TGCGCCAGCAGCCCCGTCGGGAGCTCCTACGAGCAGTACTTC. Residues: CASSPVGSSYEQYF. This chain joins TRBV5-1 and TRBJ2-7, with D perhaps matching TRBD2 (6 bases). V was pared by 4 bases and J by 0 bases, with 11 bases between. Germline values: CDR1 SGHRS, CDR2 YFSETQ. The CDR3 covers 14 residues.

In this sample, this clonotype turned up once. A much larger clone is a single base away; this may be a read error. The chain employs TRBV27 and TRBJ2-3; TRBD2 matches at 9 bases. Germline lookup yields CDR1 MNHEY and CDR2 SMNVEV (reference sequence). CDR3 length equals 18 residues. The CDR3 DNA sequence: TGTGCCAGCGGGCCGGGTGGGACTAGCTCACGGAGGACAGATGCGCAGTATTTT. It encodes CASGPGGTSSRRTDAQYF.

This chain joins TRBV10-2 and TRBJ1-2; D remains unclear. Trimming stripped 5 bases from V and 0 bases from J, with 7 bases between. The CDR3 length is 13 residues. Per germline, CDR1 WSHSY and CDR2 SAAADI. The CDR3 reads CASSTAANYGYTF. The DNA of the CDR3 is TGCGCCAGCAGTACAGCTGCTAACTATGGCTACACCTTC.

This clonotype was observed a few times. V is TRBV18 and J is TRBJ2-4; D remains ambiguous. V lost 1 base, J lost 0 bases, and 1 base lay in between. The CDR3 is made up of 13 amino acids. Per germline, CDR1 KGHSH and CDR2 LQKENI. The chain's CDR3 is CASSPLAKNIQYF. CDR3 bases: TGTGCCAGCTCACCACTAGCCAAAAACATTCAGTACTTC.

This clonotype was detected a few times. This chain links TRBV6-2 or TRBV6-3 with TRBJ2-1, with a tentative D call TRBD2 (6 bases). The germline gives CDR1 MNHEY, CDR2 SVGEGT. Trimming shortened V by 0 bases and J by 3 bases, and 12 bases separated the two germline ends. This CDR3 is 16 amino acids long. DNA for the CDR3: TGTGCCAGCAGTTACTCGGTAGCGGAAGTCTACAATGAGCAGTTCTTC. Amino acid sequence: CASSYSVAEVYNEQFF.

This sequence joins TRBV6-5 and TRBJ1-6; 9 nucleotides align to TRBD1. Germline V gives CDR1 MNHEY, CDR2 SVGAGI. Unmatched junction bases numbered 2, after V lost 0 bases and J lost 8 bases. There are 15 residues in the CDR3. The CDR3 sequence: CASSYSGQGDSPLHF. CDR3 sequence (DNA): TGTGCCAGCAGTTACTCGGGACAGGGCGATTCACCCCTCCACTTT.

The V and J genes are TRBV20-1 and TRBJ2-3; D not certain. CDR3 size: 13 residues. The germline V gene has CDR1 DFQATT and CDR2 SNEGSKA (reference sequence). The V gene lost 6 bases and the J gene lost 3 bases, with 13 bases spanning the gap. For the CDR3, the DNA is TGCAGTGCCCCACGCCCCGGTACAGATACGCAGTATTTT. Translation: CSAPRPGTDTQYF.

The J gene is TRBJ2-7, the V gene TRBV28, with 7 positions matching TRBD2. The V gene end was trimmed by 10 bases and the J gene end by 7 bases; junction bases not matched to a gene: 10. The CDR3 contains 12 residues. Germline CDR1 reads MDHEN; CDR2 reads SYDVKM. In nucleotides, the CDR3 is TGTGCCACTGGACCGGGACTACGAGAGCAGTACTTC. Translated: CATGPGLREQYF.